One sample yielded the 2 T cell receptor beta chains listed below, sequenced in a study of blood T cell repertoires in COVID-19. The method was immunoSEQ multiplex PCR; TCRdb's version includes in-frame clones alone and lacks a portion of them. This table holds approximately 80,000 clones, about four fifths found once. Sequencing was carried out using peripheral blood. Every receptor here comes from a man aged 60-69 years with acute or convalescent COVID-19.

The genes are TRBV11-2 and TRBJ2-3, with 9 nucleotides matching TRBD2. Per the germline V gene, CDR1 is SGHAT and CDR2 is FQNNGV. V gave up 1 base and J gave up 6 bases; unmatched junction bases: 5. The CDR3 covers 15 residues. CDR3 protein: CASSLVGGRDDTQYF. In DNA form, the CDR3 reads TGTGCCAGCAGCTTAGTTGGCGGGAGGGACGATACGCAGTATTTT.

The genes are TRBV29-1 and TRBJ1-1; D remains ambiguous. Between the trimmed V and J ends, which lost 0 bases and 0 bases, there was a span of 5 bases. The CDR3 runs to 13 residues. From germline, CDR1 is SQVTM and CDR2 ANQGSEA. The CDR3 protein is CSVEEGMNTEAFF. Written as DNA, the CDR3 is TGCAGCGTTGAAGAGGGCATGAACACTGAAGCTTTCTTT. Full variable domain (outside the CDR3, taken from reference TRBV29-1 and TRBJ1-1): SAVISQKPSRDICQRGTSLTIQCQVDSQVTMMFWYRQQPGQSLTLIATANQGSEATYESGFVIDKFPISRPNLTFSTLTVSNMSPEDSSIYLCSVEEGMNTEAFFGQGTRLTVV.